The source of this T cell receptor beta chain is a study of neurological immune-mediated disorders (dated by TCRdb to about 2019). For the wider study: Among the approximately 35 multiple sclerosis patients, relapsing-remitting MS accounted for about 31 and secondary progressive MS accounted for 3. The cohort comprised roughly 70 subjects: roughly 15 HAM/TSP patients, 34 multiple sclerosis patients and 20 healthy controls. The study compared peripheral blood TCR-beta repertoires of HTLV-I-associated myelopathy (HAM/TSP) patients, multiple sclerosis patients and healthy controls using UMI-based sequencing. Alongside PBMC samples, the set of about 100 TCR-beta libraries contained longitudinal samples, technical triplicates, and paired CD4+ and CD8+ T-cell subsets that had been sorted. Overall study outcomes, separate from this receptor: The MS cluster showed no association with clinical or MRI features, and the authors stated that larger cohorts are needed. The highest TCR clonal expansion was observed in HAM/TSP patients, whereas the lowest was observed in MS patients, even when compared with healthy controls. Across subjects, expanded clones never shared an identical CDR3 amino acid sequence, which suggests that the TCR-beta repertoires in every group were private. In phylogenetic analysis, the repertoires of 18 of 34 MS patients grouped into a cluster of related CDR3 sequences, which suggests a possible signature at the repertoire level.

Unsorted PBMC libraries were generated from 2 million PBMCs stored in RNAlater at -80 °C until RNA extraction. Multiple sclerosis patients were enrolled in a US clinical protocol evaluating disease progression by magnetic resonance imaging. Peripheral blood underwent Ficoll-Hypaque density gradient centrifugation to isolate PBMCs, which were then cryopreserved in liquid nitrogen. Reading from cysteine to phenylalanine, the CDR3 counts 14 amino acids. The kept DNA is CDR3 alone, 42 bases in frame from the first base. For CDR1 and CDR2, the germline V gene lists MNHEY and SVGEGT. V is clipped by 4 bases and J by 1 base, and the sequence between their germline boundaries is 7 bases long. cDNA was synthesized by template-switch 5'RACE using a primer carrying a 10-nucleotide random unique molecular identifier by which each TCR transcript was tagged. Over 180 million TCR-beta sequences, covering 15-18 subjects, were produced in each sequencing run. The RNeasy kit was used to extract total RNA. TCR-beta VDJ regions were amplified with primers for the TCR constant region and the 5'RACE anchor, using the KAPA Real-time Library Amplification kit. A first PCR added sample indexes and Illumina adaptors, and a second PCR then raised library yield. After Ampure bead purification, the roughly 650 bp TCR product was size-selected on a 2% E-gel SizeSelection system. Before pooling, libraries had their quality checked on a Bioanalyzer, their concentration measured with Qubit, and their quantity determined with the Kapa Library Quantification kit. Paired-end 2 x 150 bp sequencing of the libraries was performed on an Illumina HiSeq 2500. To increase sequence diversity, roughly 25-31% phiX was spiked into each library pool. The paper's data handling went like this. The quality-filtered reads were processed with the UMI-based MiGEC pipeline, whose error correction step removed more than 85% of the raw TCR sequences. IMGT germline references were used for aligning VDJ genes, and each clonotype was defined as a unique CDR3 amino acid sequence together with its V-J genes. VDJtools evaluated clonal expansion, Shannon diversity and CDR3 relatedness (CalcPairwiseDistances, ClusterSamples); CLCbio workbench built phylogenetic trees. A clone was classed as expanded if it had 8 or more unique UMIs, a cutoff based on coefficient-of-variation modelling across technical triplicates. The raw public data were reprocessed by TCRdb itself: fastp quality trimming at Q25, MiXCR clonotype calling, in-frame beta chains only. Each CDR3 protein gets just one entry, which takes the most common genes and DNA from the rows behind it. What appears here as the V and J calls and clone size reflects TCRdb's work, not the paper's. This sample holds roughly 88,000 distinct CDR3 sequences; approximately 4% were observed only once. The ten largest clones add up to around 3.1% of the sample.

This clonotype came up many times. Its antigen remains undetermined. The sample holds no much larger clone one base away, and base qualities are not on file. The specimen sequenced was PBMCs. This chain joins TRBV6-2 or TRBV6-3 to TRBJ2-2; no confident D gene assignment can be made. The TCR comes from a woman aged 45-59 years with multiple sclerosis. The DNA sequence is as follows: TGTGCCAGCAGTTTCAGGAGGAACACCGGGGAGCTGTTTTTT. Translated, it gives CASSFRRNTGELFF.